Shown below are 16 T cell receptor beta chains from a single sample sequenced in a study of response to subunit inactivated influenza vaccine. TCRdb independently ran MiXCR on the RT-PCR reads; one entry per CDR3 protein. The sample has hundreds of thousands of distinct CDR3 sequences; 14% are singletons. The specimen comprised PBMCs from blood, sampled 14 days before vaccination. The receptors here all came from a man over 45 who received an inactivated influenza vaccine.

A single count supports this clonotype. V usage is TRBV6-5 and J usage is TRBJ2-3; D is possibly TRBD2 (6 bases). The CDR3 contains 11 residues. Between the trimmed V and J ends, which lost 6 bases and 11 bases, there was a span of 12 bases. Germline CDR1 is MNHEY and CDR2 is SVGAGI. The CDR3 sequence: CASRRGLVQYF. As DNA, the CDR3 is TGTGCCAGCAGACGGGGACTTGTGCAGTATTTT.

The sample holds many counts of this clonotype. This rearrangement joins TRBV11-2 to TRBJ1-2; D ambiguous. CDR1 SGHAT and CDR2 FQNNGV come from the germline V gene. The length of the CDR3 is 15 residues. The V end was cut by 0 bases, the J end by 4 bases, with 12 bases between. The CDR3 nucleotides are TGTGCCAGCAGCTTAGATACCGGCCGGGGCTATGGCTACACCTTC. It specifies CASSLDTGRGYGYTF.

This clonotype was observed a handful of times. This sequence joins TRBV3-1 and TRBJ1-2; the match to TRBD1 covers 8 bases. V trimming: 1 base; J trimming: 6 bases; junction bases outside the gene matches: 4. This CDR3 spans 14 amino acids. Germline values: CDR1 LGHDT, CDR2 YNNKEL (reference sequence). The CDR3: CASSQVLDRDGYTF. CDR3 nucleotide sequence: TGTGCCAGCAGCCAAGTTCTGGACAGGGATGGCTACACCTTC. The full variable domain, in which reference TRBV3-1 and TRBJ1-2 provide the parts outside the CDR3, is DTAVSQTPKYLVTQMGNDKSIKCEQNLGHDTMYWYKQDSKKFLKIMFSYNNKELIINETVPNRFSPKSPDKAHLNLHINSLELGDSAVYFCASSQVLDRDGYTFGSGTRLTVV.

This clonotype was counted a few times. The V gene is TRBV12-3 or TRBV12-4, the J gene TRBJ2-1; no clear D. This CDR3 has 15 amino acids. The V gene lost 3 bases and the J gene lost 2 bases, with 11 bases spanning the gap. The CDR3 DNA follows: TGTGCCAGCAGTTTCTGGGCGGCCCCCTACAATGAGCAGTTCTTC. Translating gives CASSFWAAPYNEQFF.

Many counts were recorded for this clonotype. V and J are TRBV3-1 and TRBJ2-1; 9 positions agree with TRBD2. In germline, CDR1 is LGHDT, CDR2 YNNKEL (reference sequence). The V gene end was trimmed by 6 bases and the J gene end by 9 bases; junction bases not matched to a gene: 3. The CDR3 sequence is 12 residues long. CDR3 DNA sequence: TGTGCCAGCAGACTAGCGGGTACTGAGCAGTTCTTC. Its protein product is CASRLAGTEQFF.

This clonotype was observed a few times. V and J are TRBV15 and TRBJ1-4; D gene ambiguous. Deletions cut 4 bases from V and 2 bases from J, with 8 bases between. The CDR3 length is 14 residues. The germline gives CDR1 LNHNV, CDR2 YYDKDF (reference sequence). CDR3 in amino acids: CATSIRPTNEKLFF. Written as DNA, the CDR3 is TGTGCCACCAGCATCCGGCCCACTAATGAAAAACTGTTTTTT.

This clonotype occurred many times. The genes are TRBV2 and TRBJ2-7; D is unclear. The germline CDR1 and CDR2 sequences are SNHLY and FYNNEI. V lost 2 bases to trimming and J lost 6 bases, with 8 bases between them. The CDR3 consists of 12 residues. CDR3 sequence: CASSERAFEQYF. Written as DNA, the CDR3 is TGTGCCAGCAGTGAAAGGGCTTTCGAGCAGTACTTC.

This clonotype was detected a few times. This chain links TRBV14 with TRBJ2-3; the D call may be TRBD1 or TRBD2 (6 bases each). This CDR3 contains 18 residues. Germline assignment: CDR1 SGHDN and CDR2 FVKESK. The germline V and J ends were trimmed by 1 base and 0 bases, with 17 bases remaining between them. CDR3 nucleotide sequence: TGTGCCAGCAGCCAAGTACCACCCGGGGGCCCTAGCACAGATACGCAGTATTTT. Its translation: CASSQVPPGGPSTDTQYF.

Ten or more counts support this clonotype. This chain connects TRBV28 to TRBJ2-1; 12 bases align to TRBD2. The germline gives CDR1 MDHEN, CDR2 SYDVKM. V shed 6 bases, J shed 8 bases, and the junction held 23 bases outside the gene matches. The CDR3 runs 20 residues. CDR3 sequence (DNA): TGTGCCAGCAGCCTTATGATTGCTAGCGGGAGGGGAGCTCCGGGGGATGAGCAGTTCTTC. Translation gives CASSLMIASGRGAPGDEQFF.

V usage is TRBV6-1 and J usage is TRBJ2-1, with 8 bases aligning to TRBD2. V lost 6 bases, J lost 9 bases, and 10 bases stayed unmatched. Germline V gene lookup returns CDR1 MNHNS and CDR2 SASEGT. The CDR3 spans 14 residues. The CDR3 protein is CASSPSGPLGEQFF. CDR3 sequence (DNA): TGTGCCAGCAGCCCTAGCGGGCCCTTGGGTGAGCAGTTCTTC.

The J gene is TRBJ2-1, the V gene TRBV28; 7 nucleotides agree with TRBD2. The germline gives CDR1 MDHEN, CDR2 SYDVKM. The CDR3 contains 14 residues. The V segment lost 5 bases and the J segment 8 bases; nucleotides outside the gene matches: 9. The CDR3 region is CASSTPTSWDEQFF. CDR3 sequence (DNA): TGTGCCAGCAGTACCCCGACTAGCTGGGATGAGCAGTTCTTC.

The rearrangement joins TRBV4-1 to TRBJ2-3, with no clear D. Deletions cut 0 bases from V and 5 bases from J, with 9 bases between. The CDR3 runs 14 residues. Germline V gene data show CDR1 as MGHRA and CDR2 as YSYEKL. CDR3 sequence reads: CASSQDTRLDTQYF. The CDR3, as DNA: TGCGCCAGCAGCCAAGATACCAGGTTAGATACGCAGTATTTT.

The J gene is TRBJ2-3, the V gene TRBV6-2 or TRBV6-3; D not resolved. CDR3 length equals 17 residues. Trimming removed 0 bases from V and 6 bases from J, with 19 bases in between. Germline V gene data show CDR1 as MNHEY and CDR2 as SVGEGT. CDR3 protein: CASSYSNPSRRSDTQYF. CDR3 sequence (DNA): TGTGCCAGCAGTTACTCGAATCCGTCTAGGCGATCGGATACGCAGTATTTT.

This clonotype occurred a few times. J is TRBJ1-6 and V is TRBV4-1, with D maybe TRBD1 (5 bases). Looked up from germline, CDR1 is MGHRA and CDR2 is YSYEKL. The CDR3 covers 15 residues. V was clipped by 1 base and J by 9 bases, with 13 bases between them. Here the CDR3 DNA reads TGCGCCAGCAGCCAAGTAGCGGAGGGACGTTCACCCCTCCACTTT. Protein sequence: CASSQVAEGRSPLHF.

The chain recombines TRBV20-1 with TRBJ2-1; 7 bases are a match to TRBD1. V shed 4 bases and J 2 bases; nucleotides not matched to a gene: 2. Per germline, CDR1 DFQATT and CDR2 SNEGSKA (reference sequence). The CDR3 spans 13 residues. The CDR3 nucleotides read TGCAGTGCTACGGGACAGACCTACAATGAGCAGTTCTTC. Translating gives CSATGQTYNEQFF.

There are a few counts of this clonotype. The chain employs TRBV9 and TRBJ2-3, with TRBD2 matching 8 bases. Germline values: CDR1 SGDLS, CDR2 YYNGEE. The length of the CDR3 is 15 residues. The V and J ends lost 0 bases and 5 bases, in that order; junction bases with no gene match: 5. CDR3 nucleotides: TGTGCCAGCAGCGTAGACGGGAGGGCCAGAGATACGCAGTATTTT. As protein: CASSVDGRARDTQYF.